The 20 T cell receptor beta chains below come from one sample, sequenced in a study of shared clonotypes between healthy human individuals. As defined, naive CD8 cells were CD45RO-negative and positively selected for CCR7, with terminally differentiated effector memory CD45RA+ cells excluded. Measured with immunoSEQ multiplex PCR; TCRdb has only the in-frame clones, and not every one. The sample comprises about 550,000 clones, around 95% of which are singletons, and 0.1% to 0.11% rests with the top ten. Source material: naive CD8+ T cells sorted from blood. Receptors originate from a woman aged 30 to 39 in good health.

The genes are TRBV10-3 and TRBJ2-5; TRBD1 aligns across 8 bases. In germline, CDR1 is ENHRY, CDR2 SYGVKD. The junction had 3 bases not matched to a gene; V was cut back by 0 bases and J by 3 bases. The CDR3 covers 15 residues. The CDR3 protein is CAISESDREEETQYF. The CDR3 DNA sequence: TGTGCCATCAGTGAGTCGGACAGGGAGGAAGAGACCCAGTACTTC.

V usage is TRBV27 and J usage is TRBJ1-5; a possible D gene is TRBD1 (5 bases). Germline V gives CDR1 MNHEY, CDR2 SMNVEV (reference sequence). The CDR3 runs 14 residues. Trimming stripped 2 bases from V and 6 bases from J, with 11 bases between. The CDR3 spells CASSLMWGGQPQHF. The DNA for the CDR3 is TGTGCCAGCAGTTTAATGTGGGGGGGTCAGCCCCAGCATTTT.

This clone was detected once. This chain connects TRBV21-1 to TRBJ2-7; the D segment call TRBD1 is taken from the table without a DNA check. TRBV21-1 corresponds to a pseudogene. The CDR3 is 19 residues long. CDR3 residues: CASSKVYGTGWNFSYEQYF. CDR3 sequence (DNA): TGTGCCAGCAGCAAGGTTTATGGGACAGGGTGGAATTTTTCCTACGAGCAGTACTTC.

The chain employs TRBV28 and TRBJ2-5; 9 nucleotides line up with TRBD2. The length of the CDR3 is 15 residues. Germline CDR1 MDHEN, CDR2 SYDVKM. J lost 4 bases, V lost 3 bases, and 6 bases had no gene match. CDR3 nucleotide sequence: TGTGCCAGCAGTTTTGGGGTAGCGGGAGTAGAGACCCAGTACTTC. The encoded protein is CASSFGVAGVETQYF. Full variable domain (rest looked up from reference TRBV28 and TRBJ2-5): DVKVTQSSRYLVKRTGEKVFLECVQDMDHENMFWYRQDPGLGLRLIYFSYDVKMKEKGDIPEGYSVSREKKERFSLILESASTNQTSMYLCASSFGVAGVETQYFGPGTRLLVL.

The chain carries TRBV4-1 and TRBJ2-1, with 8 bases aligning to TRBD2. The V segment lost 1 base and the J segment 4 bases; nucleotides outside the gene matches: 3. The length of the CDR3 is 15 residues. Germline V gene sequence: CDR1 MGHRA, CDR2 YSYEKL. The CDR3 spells CASSQGSGGYNEQFF. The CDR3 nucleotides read TGCGCCAGCAGCCAAGGGAGCGGGGGATACAATGAGCAGTTCTTC.

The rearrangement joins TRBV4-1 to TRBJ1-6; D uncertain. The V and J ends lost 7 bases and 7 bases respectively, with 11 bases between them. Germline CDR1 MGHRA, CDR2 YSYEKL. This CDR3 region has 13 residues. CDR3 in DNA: TGCGCCAGCACCGGGAATAGCAATTCACCCCTCCACTTT. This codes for CASTGNSNSPLHF.

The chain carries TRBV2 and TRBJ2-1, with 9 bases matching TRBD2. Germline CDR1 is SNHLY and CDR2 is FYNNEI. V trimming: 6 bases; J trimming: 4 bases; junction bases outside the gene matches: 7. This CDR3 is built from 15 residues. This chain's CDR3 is CASSPGLADYNEQFF. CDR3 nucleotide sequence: TGTGCCAGCAGCCCGGGACTAGCAGATTACAATGAGCAGTTCTTC.

The DNA for the CDR3 is TGTGCCAGCGGACCGGGACTGTTGAACACCGGGGAGCTGTTTTTT. It yields the protein CASGPGLLNTGELFF. The chain recombines TRBV28 with TRBJ2-2, with TRBD2 as a possible D gene (6 bases). This CDR3 spans 15 amino acids. The V gene's germline CDR1 is MDHEN and CDR2 SYDVKM. V gave up 8 bases and J gave up 1 base, with 14 bases separating them.

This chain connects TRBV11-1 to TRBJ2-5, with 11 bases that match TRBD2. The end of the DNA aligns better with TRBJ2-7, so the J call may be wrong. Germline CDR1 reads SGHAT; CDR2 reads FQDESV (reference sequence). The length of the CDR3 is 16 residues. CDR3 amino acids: CASSLAVSSGRYEQYF. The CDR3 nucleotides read TGTGCCAGCAGCTTAGCCGTCTCTAGCGGGAGGTACGAGCAGTACTTC.

CDR3 DNA: TGTGCCAGCAGTTACTCGAATCCGCCCAATGAGCAGTTCTTC. Translating gives CASSYSNPPNEQFF. V gene TRBV6-5 combines with J gene TRBJ2-1; no firm D call. The CDR3 sequence is 14 residues long. Germline CDR1 is MNHEY and CDR2 is SVGAGI. V lost 0 bases and J 6 bases, leaving 9 bases between the germline ends.

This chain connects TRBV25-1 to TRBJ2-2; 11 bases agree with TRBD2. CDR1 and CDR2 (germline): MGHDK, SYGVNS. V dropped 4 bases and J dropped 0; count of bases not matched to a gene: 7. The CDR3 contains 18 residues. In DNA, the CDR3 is TGTGCCAGCAGTGGTCGGACTAGCGGGCGCGCGAACACCGGGGAGCTGTTTTTT. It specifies CASSGRTSGRANTGELFF. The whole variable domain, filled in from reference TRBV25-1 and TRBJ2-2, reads EADIYQTPRYLVIGTGKKITLECSQTMGHDKMYWYQQDPGMELHLIHYSYGVNSTEKGDLSSESTVSRIRTEHFPLTLESARPSHTSQYLCASSGRTSGRANTGELFFGEGSRLTVL.

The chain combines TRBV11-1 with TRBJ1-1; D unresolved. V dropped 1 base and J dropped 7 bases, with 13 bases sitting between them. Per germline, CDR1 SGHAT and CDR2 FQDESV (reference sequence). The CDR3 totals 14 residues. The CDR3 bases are TGTGCCAGCAGCTTAGTGGGCGGATTTTATGAAGCTTTCTTT. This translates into CASSLVGGFYEAFF. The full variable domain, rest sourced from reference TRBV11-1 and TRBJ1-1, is EAEVAQSPRYKITEKSQAVAFWCDPISGHATLYWYRQILGQGPELLVQFQDESVVDDSQLPKDRFSAERLKGVDSTLKIQPAELGDSAMYLCASSLVGGFYEAFFGQGTRLTVV.

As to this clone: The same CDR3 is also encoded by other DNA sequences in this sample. CDR3 in DNA: TGTGCCAGCAGCTTAGGGACAGGCTCCTACGAGCAGTACTTC. Translated, it gives CASSLGTGSYEQYF. The chain joins TRBV7-8 to TRBJ2-7; 7 nucleotides match TRBD1. V was clipped by 1 base and J by 0 bases; unmatched bases: 0. Germline V lookup: CDR1 SGHVS, CDR2 FQNEAQ. The CDR3 is 14 residues long.

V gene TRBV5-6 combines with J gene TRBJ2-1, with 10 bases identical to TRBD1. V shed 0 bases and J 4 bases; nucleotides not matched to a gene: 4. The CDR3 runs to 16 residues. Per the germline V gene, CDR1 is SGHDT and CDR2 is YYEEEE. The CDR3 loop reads CASSLVRDRGYNEQFF. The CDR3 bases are TGTGCCAGCAGCTTGGTGCGGGACAGGGGATACAATGAGCAGTTCTTC.

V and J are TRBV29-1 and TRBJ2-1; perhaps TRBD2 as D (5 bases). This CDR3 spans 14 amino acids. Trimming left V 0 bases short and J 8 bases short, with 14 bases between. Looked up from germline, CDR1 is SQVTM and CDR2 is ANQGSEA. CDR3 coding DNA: TGCAGCGTTGAAGATAGGCTAGCCCAGGATGAGCAGTTCTTC. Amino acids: CSVEDRLAQDEQFF.

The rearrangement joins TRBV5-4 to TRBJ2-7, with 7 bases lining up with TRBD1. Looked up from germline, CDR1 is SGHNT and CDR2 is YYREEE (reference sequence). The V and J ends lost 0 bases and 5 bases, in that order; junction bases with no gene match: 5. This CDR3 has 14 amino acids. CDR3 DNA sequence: TGTGCCAGCAGCTTGGTAGGGACAGTCGACGAGCAGTACTTC. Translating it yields CASSLVGTVDEQYF.

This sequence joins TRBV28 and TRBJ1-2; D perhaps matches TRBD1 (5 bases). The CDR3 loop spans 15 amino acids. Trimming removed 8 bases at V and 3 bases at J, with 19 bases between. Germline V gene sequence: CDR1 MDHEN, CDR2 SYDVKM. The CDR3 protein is CASGAGEGRDYGYTF. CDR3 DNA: TGTGCCAGCGGGGCTGGGGAGGGGAGGGACTATGGCTACACCTTC.

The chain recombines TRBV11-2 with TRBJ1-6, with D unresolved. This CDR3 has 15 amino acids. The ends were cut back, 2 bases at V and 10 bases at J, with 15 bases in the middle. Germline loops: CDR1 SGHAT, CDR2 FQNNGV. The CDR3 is CASSLYLSPDSPLHF. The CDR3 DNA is TGTGCCAGCAGCTTATACCTATCGCCAGACTCACCCCTCCACTTT. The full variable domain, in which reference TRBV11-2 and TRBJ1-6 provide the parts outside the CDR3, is EAGVAQSPRYKIIEKRQSVAFWCNPISGHATLYWYQQILGQGPKLLIQFQNNGVVDDSQLPKDRFSAERLKGVDSTLKIQPAKLEDSAVYLCASSLYLSPDSPLHFGNGTRLTVT.

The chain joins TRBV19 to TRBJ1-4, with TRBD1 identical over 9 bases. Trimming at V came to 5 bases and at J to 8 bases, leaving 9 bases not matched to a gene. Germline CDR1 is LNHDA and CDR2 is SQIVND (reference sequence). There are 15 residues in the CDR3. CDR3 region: CASSLFMTGGEKLFF. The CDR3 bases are TGTGCCAGTAGTCTCTTTATGACAGGGGGAGAAAAACTGTTTTTT.

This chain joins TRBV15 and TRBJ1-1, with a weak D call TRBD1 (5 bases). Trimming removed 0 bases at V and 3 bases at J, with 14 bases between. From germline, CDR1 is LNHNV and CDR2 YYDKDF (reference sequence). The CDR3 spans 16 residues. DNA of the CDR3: TGTGCCACCAGCAGAGATTTGGGGACGGGGGACACTGAAGCTTTCTTT. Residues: CATSRDLGTGDTEAFF. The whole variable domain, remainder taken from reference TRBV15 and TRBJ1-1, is DAMVIQNPRYQVTQFGKPVTLSCSQTLNHNVMYWYQQKSSQAPKLLFHYYDKDFNNEADTPDNFQSRRPNTSFCFLDIRSPGLGDTAMYLCATSRDLGTGDTEAFFGQGTRLTVV.